This TCR beta chain was found in a study of PD-1 blockade in classical Hodgkin lymphoma. Points from the study as a whole: Whoever responded completely had baseline diversity much like that seen in newly diagnosed patients. Nivolumab starters within 1 year of ASCT were excluded.

As for this clone: Its antigen is undetermined.

Germline V gene data show CDR1 as SGHVS and CDR2 as FNYEAQ. The V end was cut by 7 bases, the J end by 3 bases, with 13 bases between. The CDR3 loop spans 14 amino acids. The table came from immunoSEQ multiplex PCR; TCRdb's copy has only in-frame clones and leaves some out. The table shows about 25,000 clones, with more than 75% occurring only once. With no exception, relapse followed autologous stem cell transplantation in all patients, and brentuximab vedotin exposure varied. This clonotype was obtained from a human donor with classical Hodgkin lymphoma. The genes are TRBV7-6 and TRBJ2-1; possibly TRBD1 for D (5 bases). The sample was peripheral blood mononuclear cells (PBMCs), taken at baseline. The CDR3 nucleotides read TGTGCCAGCACCTCAGGACAAATCTACAATGAGCAGTTCTTC. It translates to CASTSGQIYNEQFF.